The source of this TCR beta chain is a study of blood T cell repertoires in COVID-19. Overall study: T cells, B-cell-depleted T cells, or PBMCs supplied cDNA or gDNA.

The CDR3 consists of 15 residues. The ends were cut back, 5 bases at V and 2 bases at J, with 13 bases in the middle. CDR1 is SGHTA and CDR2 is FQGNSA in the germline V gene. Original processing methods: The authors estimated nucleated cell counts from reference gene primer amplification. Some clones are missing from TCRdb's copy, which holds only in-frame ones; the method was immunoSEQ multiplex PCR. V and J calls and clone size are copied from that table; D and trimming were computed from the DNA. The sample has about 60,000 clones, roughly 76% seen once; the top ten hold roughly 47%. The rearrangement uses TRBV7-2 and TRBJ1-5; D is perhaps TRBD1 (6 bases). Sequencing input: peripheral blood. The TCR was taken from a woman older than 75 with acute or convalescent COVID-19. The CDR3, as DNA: TGTGCCAGCAGCAAACAGGGCTCTGGCAATCAGCCCCAGCATTTT. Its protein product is CASSKQGSGNQPQHF.